A selection of T cell receptor beta chains follows, all from one sample in a study of blood T cells in healthy people across ages. MiXCR was run by TCRdb on the 5' RACE reads, yielding one entry per CDR3 protein. The sample comprises 800,000 to 950,000 distinct CDR3 sequences, 29% of which are singletons, and roughly a tenth rests with the top ten. This same sample was also part of a study on T cells of mothers and their children.

The sequencing sample was made of blood. These receptors all stem from a woman aged 40 to 49 in good health. Each CDR3 is given with its conserved first and last residue. A D gene is named only where the DNA matches it firmly. Clone size is stated in some rows and not others, as once, few, many or a class when expanded.

j_call d_call clone_size v_call cdr3_aa cdr3_nt
TRBJ1-4 NA NA TRBV28 CASSSRGEGVSNEKLFF TGTGCCAGCTCCTCAAGAGGGGAAGGGGTATCTAATGAAAAACTGTTTTTT
TRBJ1-5 NA few TRBV12-3/TRBV12-4 CASSLSEGWGHQPQHF TGTGCCAGCAGTTTATCGGAGGGTTGGGGCCATCAGCCCCAGCATTTT
TRBJ2-7 NA NA TRBV9 CASSVGGGAPYEQYF TGTGCCAGCAGCGTAGGAGGGGGAGCTCCCTACGAGCAGTACTTC
TRBJ2-3 NA few TRBV5-1 CASSREPTDTQYF TGCGCCAGCAGCCGCGAGCCCACAGATACGCAGTATTTT
TRBJ2-7 TRBD1 NA TRBV15 CATRAGGDSTYEQYF TGTGCCACCCGAGCAGGGGGAGACTCCACCTACGAGCAGTACTTC
TRBJ2-3 NA few TRBV5-1 CASSFASQTDTQYF TGCGCCAGCAGCTTTGCCAGCCAGACAGATACGCAGTATTTT
TRBJ1-1 NA NA TRBV4-2 CASSPKAGGGGNTEAFF TGTGCCAGCAGCCCCAAGGCGGGGGGCGGCGGGAACACTGAAGCTTTCTTT
TRBJ2-3 NA NA TRBV5-1 CASSLNGGASTDTQYF TGCGCCAGCAGCTTAAATGGAGGGGCTAGTACAGATACGCAGTATTTT
TRBJ2-2 TRBD1 NA TRBV6-6 CASSYTGTGGTGELFF TGTGCCAGCAGTTACACCGGGACAGGGGGGACCGGGGAGCTGTTTTTT
TRBJ2-3 NA NA TRBV6-5 CASSKTGEGTDTQYF TGTGCCAGCAGTAAAACAGGGGAGGGCACAGATACGCAGTATTTT
TRBJ1-1 TRBD1 NA TRBV15 CATSVRTGTEAFF TGTGCCACCAGCGTCAGGACAGGGACTGAAGCTTTCTTT
TRBJ2-5 NA few TRBV7-7 CTSSFTGASQETQYF TGTACTAGCAGCTTTACAGGGGCCTCCCAAGAGACCCAGTACTTC
TRBJ2-1 TRBD1 many TRBV20-1 CSARADRDPYNEQFF TGCAGTGCTAGGGCGGACAGGGACCCCTACAATGAGCAGTTCTTC
TRBJ2-5 TRBD2 NA TRBV14 CASSPVWDLAASLEQYF TGTGCCAGCAGCCCTGTTTGGGATCTAGCGGCAAGTCTTGAGCAGTACTTC
TRBJ2-3 TRBD1 NA TRBV6-6 CASRALTGGNDTQYF TGTGCCAGCAGGGCCCTGACAGGGGGCAACGATACGCAGTATTTT
TRBJ1-6 NA NA TRBV5-1 CASSLEGGLNSPLHF TGCGCCAGCAGCTTGGAAGGGGGGTTAAATTCACCCCTCCACTTT
TRBJ1-2 TRBD1 NA TRBV7-9 CASSFATGDNYGYTF TGTGCCAGCAGCTTCGCTACAGGGGATAATTATGGCTACACCTTC
TRBJ1-2 NA few TRBV12-3/TRBV12-4 CASSPDIGYGYTF TGTGCCAGCAGTCCCGACATTGGTTATGGCTACACCTTC
TRBJ2-7 NA NA TRBV28 CASSLSYGAYEQYF TGTGCCAGCAGTCTCAGTTACGGGGCTTACGAGCAGTACTTC
TRBJ2-1 TRBD2 NA TRBV2 CASRAGLAGHEQFF TGTGCCAGCAGGGCGGGACTAGCTGGCCATGAGCAGTTCTTC
TRBJ2-3 TRBD2 NA TRBV7-6 CASSLGAGGRDTQYF TGTGCCAGCAGCTTAGGTGCGGGGGGTCGGGATACGCAGTATTTT
TRBJ2-3 NA many TRBV7-2 CASSNQQGSTDTQYF TGTGCCAGCAGCAATCAACAGGGTAGCACAGATACGCAGTATTTT
TRBJ2-5 NA few TRBV14 CASSQDLKGPQETQYF TGTGCCAGCAGCCAAGATCTGAAGGGACCCCAAGAGACCCAGTACTTC
TRBJ1-2 TRBD1 NA TRBV27 CASSFLRQGAWDGYTF TGTGCCAGCAGTTTCCTCCGACAGGGGGCGTGGGATGGCTACACCTTC
TRBJ2-3 TRBD2 many TRBV7-6 CASSLEPSGIADTQYF TGTGCCAGCAGCTTAGAGCCTAGCGGGATCGCCGATACGCAGTATTTT
TRBJ2-7 NA few TRBV28 CASSFYRAPYEQYF TGTGCCAGCAGTTTCTACAGGGCCCCCTACGAGCAGTACTTC
TRBJ1-2 NA few TRBV12-3/TRBV12-4 CANSLGHYGYTF TGTGCCAACAGTTTAGGTCACTATGGCTACACCTTC
TRBJ2-1 NA NA TRBV5-6 CASSLEWGSFNYNEQFF TGTGCCAGCAGCTTAGAATGGGGCAGCTTCAACTACAATGAGCAGTTCTTC
TRBJ2-3 NA few TRBV4-2 CASSQDRSGTDTQYF TGTGCCAGCAGCCAAGACAGGTCGGGCACAGATACGCAGTATTTT
TRBJ2-3 NA few TRBV10-3 CATGRTYTDTQYF TGTGCCACCGGACGGACATACACAGATACGCAGTATTTT
TRBJ1-2 NA many TRBV20-1 CSAVPEGALGGYTF TGCAGTGCTGTGCCCGAGGGAGCCCTAGGGGGCTACACCTTC
TRBJ2-3 NA NA TRBV28 CASSLHFGDTDTQYF TGTGCCAGCAGTTTACACTTCGGGGACACAGATACGCAGTATTTT
TRBJ2-4 NA few TRBV12-3/TRBV12-4 CASSLAGGAYNEQYF TGTGCCAGCAGTTTAGCCGGGGGCGCCTACAATGAGCAGTACTTC
TRBJ1-2 NA NA TRBV4-3 CASSQGGGRALDGYTF TGCGCCAGCAGCCAAGGTGGGGGGAGAGCTTTGGATGGCTACACCTTC
TRBJ2-7 NA NA TRBV12-3/TRBV12-4 CASSLYRVGEQYF TGTGCCAGCAGTTTATACAGGGTGGGCGAGCAGTACTTC
TRBJ2-3 TRBD2 NA TRBV20-1 CSARHGTSGGGTDTQYF TGCAGTGCTAGACATGGGACTAGCGGGGGGGGCACAGATACGCAGTATTTT
TRBJ1-2 NA NA TRBV24-1 CATSDPARGGNYGYTF TGTGCCACCAGTGACCCTGCCCGGGGAGGTAACTATGGCTACACCTTC
TRBJ2-1 NA many TRBV6-5 CASTHGGGLFF TGTGCCAGCACCCATGGGGGAGGATTGTTCTTC
TRBJ2-7 TRBD2 NA TRBV7-2 CASSSRAGGIYEQYF TGTGCCAGCAGCTCAAGGGCGGGGGGTATCTACGAGCAGTACTTC
TRBJ2-7 NA many TRBV5-4 CASSLGGIGSYEQYF TGTGCCAGCAGCTTGGGAGGGATAGGCTCCTACGAGCAGTACTTC
TRBJ1-2 NA once TRBV10-3 CAISDIGNYGYTF TGTGCCATCAGTGATATAGGGAACTATGGCTACACCTTC
TRBJ2-1 NA many TRBV7-9 CASSLKAADYNEQFF TGTGCCAGCAGCTTAAAAGCGGCAGATTACAATGAGCAGTTCTTC
TRBJ1-1 TRBD1 once TRBV5-1 CASSVDRGGTEAFF TGCGCCAGCAGCGTCGACAGGGGAGGGACTGAAGCTTTCTTT
TRBJ2-3 NA many TRBV9 CASSVDGGADTQYF TGTGCCAGCAGCGTAGATGGGGGCGCAGATACGCAGTATTTT
TRBJ2-3 NA NA TRBV12-3/TRBV12-4 CASSFGGAGPQRVQYF TGTGCCAGCAGTTTTGGGGGGGCGGGGCCGCAAAGGGTGCAGTATTTT
TRBJ2-7 TRBD1 many TRBV7-6 CASSTGQGSYEQYF TGCGCCAGCAGCACCGGACAGGGGTCCTACGAGCAGTACTTC
TRBJ2-2 NA NA TRBV24-1 CATSDPGNRSGELFF TGTGCCACCAGTGACCCGGGCAACAGGTCCGGGGAGCTGTTTTTT
TRBJ2-7 NA many TRBV10-3 CAISEGGAERAYEQYF TGTGCCATCAGTGAGGGCGGGGCCGAAAGAGCCTACGAGCAGTACTTC
TRBJ1-1 NA many TRBV7-3 CASSSGRMNTEAFF TGTGCCAGCAGCTCGGGACGGATGAACACTGAAGCTTTCTTT
TRBJ2-7 NA few TRBV27 CASSLSTGTAPYEQYF TGTGCCAGCAGTTTATCGACCGGGACGGCTCCATACGAGCAGTACTTC
TRBJ2-1 TRBD1 NA TRBV28 CASSPRTGTGGGYNEQFF TGTGCCAGCAGTCCAAGAACCGGGACAGGGGGCGGGTACAATGAGCAGTTCTTC
TRBJ1-6 NA NA TRBV5-6 CASSGRASYNSPLHF TGTGCCAGCAGCGGCAGGGCCTCCTATAATTCACCCCTCCACTTT
TRBJ2-1 NA NA TRBV20-1 CSARGSLSAGTSLKNGQFF TGCAGTGCTAGAGGGTCTTTGTCGGCCGGGACATCCTTAAAAAATGGGCAGTTCTTC
TRBJ2-3 NA many TRBV6-6 CASSYSGTDTQYF TGTGCCAGCAGTTACTCAGGGACAGATACGCAGTATTTT
TRBJ1-2 NA NA TRBV27 CTSSQDEGLGANYGYTF TGTACCAGCAGTCAGGACGAGGGGTTAGGGGCTAACTATGGCTACACCTTC
TRBJ2-5 NA NA TRBV7-2 CASSSTIMTEETQYF TGTGCCAGCAGCTCTACCATAATGACAGAAGAGACCCAGTACTTC
TRBJ1-5 TRBD1 many TRBV4-3 CASSQDRRTGPHQPQHF TGCGCCAGCAGCCAAGATCGGCGGACAGGTCCTCATCAGCCCCAGCATTTT